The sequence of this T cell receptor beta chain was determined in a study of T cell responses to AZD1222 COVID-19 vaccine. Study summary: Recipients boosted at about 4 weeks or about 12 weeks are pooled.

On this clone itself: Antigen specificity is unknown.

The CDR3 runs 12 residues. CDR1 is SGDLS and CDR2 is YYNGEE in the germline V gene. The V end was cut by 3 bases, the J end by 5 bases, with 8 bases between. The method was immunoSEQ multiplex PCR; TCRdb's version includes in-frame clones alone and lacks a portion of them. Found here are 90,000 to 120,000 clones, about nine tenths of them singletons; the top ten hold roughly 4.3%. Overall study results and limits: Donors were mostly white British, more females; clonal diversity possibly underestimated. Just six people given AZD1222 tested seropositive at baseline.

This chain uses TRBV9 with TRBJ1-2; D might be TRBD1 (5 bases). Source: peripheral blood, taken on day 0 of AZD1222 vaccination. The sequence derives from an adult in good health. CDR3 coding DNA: TGTGCCAGCAGCGCGGGACTATATGGCTACACCTTC. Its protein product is CASSAGLYGYTF.